This TCR beta chain was recorded in a study of blood T cell repertoires in COVID-19. CDR1 and CDR2 from the germline V gene are SGHNT and YYREEE (reference sequence). This CDR3 comprises 13 residues. V lost 4 bases to trimming and J lost 7 bases, with 11 bases between them. Repertoires were generated with immunoSEQ multiplex PCR, while TCRdb's copy carries only in-frame clones and drops some. The profile shows 250,000 to 300,000 clones, around nine tenths of them singletons. The chain has TRBV5-4 and TRBJ1-4, with a tentative D call TRBD1 (6 bases). The sequencing input was peripheral blood. The sequence was collected from a woman aged 55-75 years with acute or convalescent COVID-19. CDR3: CASSAQGTEKLFF. The CDR3 nucleotides read TGTGCCAGCAGCGCGCAGGGGACTGAAAAACTGTTTTTT.